One sample yielded the 16 T cell receptor beta chains listed below, sequenced in a study of post-analysis software for immune sequencing data. TCR beta cDNA libraries included unique molecular identifiers. TCRdb re-called the PCR reads through MiXCR, storing one row per CDR3 protein. The sample consists of around 150,000 distinct CDR3 sequences, roughly 34% of them appearing once. The source material was blood, sampled after autologous hematopoietic stem cell transplantation. These receptors were taken from a girl aged 5 to 17 with multiple sclerosis.

Relative to its sample, this clonotype is medium-sized (0.01 to 0.1%). The chain is built from TRBV10-3 and TRBJ2-3, with TRBD1 matching 8 bases. J lost 2 bases, V lost 6 bases, and 4 bases had no gene match. This CDR3 region has 14 residues. CDR1 is ENHRY, CDR2 SYGVKD, per germline. CDR3 in amino acids: CAISPGQDTDTQYF. CDR3 sequence (DNA): TGTGCCATCAGCCCGGGACAGGACACAGATACGCAGTATTTT.

The rearrangement joins TRBV6-5 to TRBJ2-3; 8 bases line up with TRBD2. The J segment lost 1 base and the V segment lost 2 bases, leaving 5 bases of the junction unmatched. Per germline, CDR1 MNHEY and CDR2 SVGAGI. The CDR3 is 16 amino acids. The CDR3 DNA reads as TGTGCCAGCAGTTACCAGAGCGGGAGTGGCACAGATACGCAGTATTTT. Protein sequence: CASSYQSGSGTDTQYF.

The chain uses TRBV10-3 and TRBJ1-5; no firm D call. Germline-derived CDR1 and CDR2 are ENHRY and SYGVKD. This CDR3 region has 14 residues. The germline V and J ends were trimmed by 2 bases and 4 bases, with 9 bases remaining between them. The CDR3 nucleotides are TGTGCCATCAGTGAGGGACGGTGGAATCAGCCCCAGCATTTT. It encodes CAISEGRWNQPQHF.

This clonotype came up a few times. The J gene is TRBJ1-2, the V gene TRBV12-3 or TRBV12-4; possibly TRBD1 for D (5 bases). With 4 bases removed from V and 5 bases from J, the gap between germline ends came to 20 bases. The CDR3 length is 16 residues. In DNA, the CDR3 is TGTGCCAGCAGTTCCTCCGGGGGTCCCTATCTATATGGCTACACCTTC. Its protein is CASSSSGGPYLYGYTF.

A few counts support this clonotype. The rearrangement joins TRBV4-1 to TRBJ2-2; tentatively, D is TRBD1 (6 bases). Trimming took 0 bases from V and 7 from J, leaving 15 bases between them. The germline V gene has CDR1 MGHRA and CDR2 YSYEKL. The CDR3 sequence is 16 residues long. This CDR3 is CASSQEDGGANGELFF. The CDR3 nucleotides are TGCGCCAGCAGCCAAGAAGATGGGGGCGCAAACGGGGAGCTGTTTTTT.

The chain has TRBV7-2 and TRBJ2-5; unclear D gene. Deletions cut 4 bases from V and 2 bases from J, with 5 bases between. The CDR3 extends over 12 amino acids. Germline lookup yields CDR1 SGHTA and CDR2 FQGNSA. CDR3 region: CASSSLQETQYF. The CDR3 DNA reads TGTGCCAGCAGCTCCCTGCAAGAGACCCAGTACTTC.

The chain uses TRBV27 and TRBJ1-2; perhaps TRBD1 as D (5 bases). CDR3 length: 13 residues. The V gene lost 8 bases and the J gene lost 7 bases, with 17 bases spanning the gap. The germline V gene has CDR1 MNHEY and CDR2 SMNVEV (reference sequence). The CDR3 spells CASGARGIGGYTF. CDR3 in DNA: TGTGCCAGCGGTGCTAGGGGTATTGGTGGCTACACCTTC.

This clonotype was picked up a small number of times. J is TRBJ2-5 and V is TRBV25-1; the D is unclear. The germline V gene has CDR1 MGHDK and CDR2 SYGVNS. The CDR3 is 12 amino acids. Trimming left V 1 base short and J 3 bases short, with 3 bases between. CDR3 amino acids: CASSESEETQYF. The DNA of the CDR3 is TGTGCCAGCAGTGAATCCGAAGAGACCCAGTACTTC.

With respect to this clonotype: At one of its ends the junction is not consistent with the germline gene, which may arise from a read error. The chain couples TRBV20-1 to TRBJ1-5, with no clear D. The length of the CDR3 is 15 residues. Germline V gene lookup returns CDR1 DFQATT and CDR2 SNEGSKA (reference sequence). DNA of the CDR3: TGCAGCGCTAGAGAGTTGAGGGATGGCAATCAGCCCCAGCATTTT. Amino acids: CSARELRDGNQPQHF.

In this sample, this clonotype turned up a few times. The genes are TRBV20-1 and TRBJ2-1, with 7 bases aligning to TRBD2. Germline CDR1 DFQATT, CDR2 SNEGSKA (reference sequence). The trim removed 6 bases at V and 8 bases at J, leaving 10 bases unmatched. The CDR3 loop spans 13 amino acids. CDR3 amino acids: CSALLALRDEQFF. The DNA of the CDR3 is TGCAGTGCCTTACTAGCGTTGAGGGATGAGCAGTTCTTC.

V and J are TRBV20-1 and TRBJ2-3, with TRBD2 as a possible D gene (5 bases). V lost 6 bases to trimming and J lost 4 bases, with 17 bases between them. Germline V gene sequence: CDR1 DFQATT, CDR2 SNEGSKA (reference sequence). This CDR3 region has 14 residues. CDR3 coding DNA: TGCAGTGCCCAGTCCAGCGGCGGTTCAGATACGCAGTATTTT. The encoded protein is CSAQSSGGSDTQYF.

This clonotype was picked up many times. The chain combines TRBV20-1 with TRBJ2-5, with D perhaps matching TRBD2 (6 bases). CDR3 length: 15 residues. V dropped 3 bases and J dropped 1 base, with 15 bases sitting between them. The germline CDR1 and CDR2 sequences are DFQATT and SNEGSKA (reference sequence). The CDR3 reads CSASPYSGSQETQYF. CDR3 nucleotide sequence: TGCAGTGCTAGCCCTTATAGCGGTTCCCAAGAGACCCAGTACTTC.

This clonotype was observed a few times. The gene calls are TRBV6-5 and TRBJ2-3, with TRBD1 matching over 7 bases. This CDR3 comprises 16 residues. The germline gives CDR1 MNHEY, CDR2 SVGAGI. V lost 2 bases, J lost 3 bases, and 8 bases stayed unmatched. CDR3: CASSYHGTDRTDTQYF. The CDR3 nucleotides are TGTGCCAGCAGTTACCACGGGACAGATCGAACAGATACGCAGTATTTT.

This clonotype has just a few counts. V is TRBV5-6 and J is TRBJ2-3; 11 bases map to TRBD1. Germline CDR1 is SGHDT and CDR2 is YYEEEE. The CDR3 totals 16 residues. J gave up 5 bases and V 7 bases, and 12 bases lay outside the gene matches. The DNA of the CDR3 is TGTGCCAGCGGCCTAGGCGGGACAGGGGGGAGAGATACGCAGTATTTT. It is translated as CASGLGGTGGRDTQYF.

The genes are TRBV4-1 and TRBJ2-3, with D possibly being TRBD2 (6 bases). Germline-derived CDR1 and CDR2 are MGHRA and YSYEKL. The CDR3 spans 17 residues. The V end was cut by 0 bases, the J end by 6 bases, with 19 bases between. The CDR3 bases are TGCGCCAGCAGCCAAGAAGGGGACGCAATACTAGCCGATACGCAGTATTTT. Translation gives CASSQEGDAILADTQYF.

The V gene is TRBV13, the J gene TRBJ2-3; TRBD1 matches 9 bases. The CDR3 has 21 residues. The trim removed 2 bases at V and 1 base at J, leaving 19 bases unmatched. Germline assignment: CDR1 PRHDT and CDR2 FYEKMQ (reference sequence). The CDR3 coding sequence is TGTGCCAGCAGCTTATGGCCCTCCGACACAGGGGGCCTCTGGGGCACAGATACGCAGTATTTT. This translates into CASSLWPSDTGGLWGTDTQYF.